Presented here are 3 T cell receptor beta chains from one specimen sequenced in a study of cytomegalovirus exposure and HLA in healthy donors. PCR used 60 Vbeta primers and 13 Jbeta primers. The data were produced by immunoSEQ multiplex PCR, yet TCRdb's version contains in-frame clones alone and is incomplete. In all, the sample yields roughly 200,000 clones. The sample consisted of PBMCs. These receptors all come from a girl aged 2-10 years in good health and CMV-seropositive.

This CDR3 reads CASSLTTQTPEQYF. In nucleotides, the CDR3 is TGTGCCAGCAGCTTAACGACACAAACCCCCGAGCAGTACTTC. The rearrangement uses TRBV7-3 and TRBJ2-7; no firm D call. V was cut by 0 bases and J by 6 bases, with 12 bases left in between. The CDR3 runs to 14 residues. Germline V gives CDR1 SGHTA, CDR2 FQGTGA.

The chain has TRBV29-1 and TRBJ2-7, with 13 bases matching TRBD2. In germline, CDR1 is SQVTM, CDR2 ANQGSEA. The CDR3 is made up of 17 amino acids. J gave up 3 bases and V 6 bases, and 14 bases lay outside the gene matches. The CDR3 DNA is TGCAGCGTCCAACTAGCGGGAGGGCGGGATAGGGTCTACGAGCAGTACTTC. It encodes CSVQLAGGRDRVYEQYF.

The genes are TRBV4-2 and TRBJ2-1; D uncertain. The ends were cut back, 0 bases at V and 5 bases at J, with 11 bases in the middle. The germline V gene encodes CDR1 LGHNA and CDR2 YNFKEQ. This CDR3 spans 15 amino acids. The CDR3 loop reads CASSQEVMRNNEQFF. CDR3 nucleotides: TGTGCCAGCAGCCAAGAGGTAATGAGGAACAATGAGCAGTTCTTC.